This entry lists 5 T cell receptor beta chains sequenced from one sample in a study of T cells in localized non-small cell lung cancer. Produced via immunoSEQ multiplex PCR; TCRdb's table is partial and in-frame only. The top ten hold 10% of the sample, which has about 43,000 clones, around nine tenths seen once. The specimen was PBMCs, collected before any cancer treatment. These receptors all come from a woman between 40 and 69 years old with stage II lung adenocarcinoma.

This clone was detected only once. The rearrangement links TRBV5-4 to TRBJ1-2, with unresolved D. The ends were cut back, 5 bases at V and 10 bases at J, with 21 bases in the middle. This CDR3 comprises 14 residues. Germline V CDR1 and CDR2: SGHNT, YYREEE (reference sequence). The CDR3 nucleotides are TGTGCCAGCAGGTTCGGATTGGCCCGTGAGGACTACACCTTC. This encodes CASRFGLAREDYTF.

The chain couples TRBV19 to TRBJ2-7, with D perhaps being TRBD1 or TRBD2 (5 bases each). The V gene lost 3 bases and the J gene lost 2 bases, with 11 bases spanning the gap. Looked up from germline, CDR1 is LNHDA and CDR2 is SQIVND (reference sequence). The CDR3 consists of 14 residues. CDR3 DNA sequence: TGTGCCAGTAGTATGGGGCAGGGACCCTACGAGCAGTACTTC. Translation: CASSMGQGPYEQYF.

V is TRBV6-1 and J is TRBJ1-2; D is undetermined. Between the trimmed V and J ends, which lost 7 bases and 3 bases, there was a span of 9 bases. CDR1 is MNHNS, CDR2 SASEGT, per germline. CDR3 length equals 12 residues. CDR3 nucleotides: TGTGCCAGCAAGTATTTGCACTATGGCTACACCTTC. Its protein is CASKYLHYGYTF.

The CDR3 spells CASSFSGQGAGNEQFF. The CDR3 nucleotides are TGCGCCAGCAGCTTCAGTGGACAGGGGGCAGGTAATGAGCAGTTCTTC. The chain carries TRBV5-1 and TRBJ2-1; TRBD1 aligns across 11 bases. The germline gives CDR1 SGHRS, CDR2 YFSETQ. CDR3 size: 16 residues. V lost 2 bases and J lost 7; bases outside the gene matches: 8.

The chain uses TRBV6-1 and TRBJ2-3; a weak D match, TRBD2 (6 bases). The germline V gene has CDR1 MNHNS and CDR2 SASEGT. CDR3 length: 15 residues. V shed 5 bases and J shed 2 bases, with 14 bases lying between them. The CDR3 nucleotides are TGTGCCAGCAGTTTCATCGGGGGAGCCACAGATACGCAGTATTTT. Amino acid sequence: CASSFIGGATDTQYF.